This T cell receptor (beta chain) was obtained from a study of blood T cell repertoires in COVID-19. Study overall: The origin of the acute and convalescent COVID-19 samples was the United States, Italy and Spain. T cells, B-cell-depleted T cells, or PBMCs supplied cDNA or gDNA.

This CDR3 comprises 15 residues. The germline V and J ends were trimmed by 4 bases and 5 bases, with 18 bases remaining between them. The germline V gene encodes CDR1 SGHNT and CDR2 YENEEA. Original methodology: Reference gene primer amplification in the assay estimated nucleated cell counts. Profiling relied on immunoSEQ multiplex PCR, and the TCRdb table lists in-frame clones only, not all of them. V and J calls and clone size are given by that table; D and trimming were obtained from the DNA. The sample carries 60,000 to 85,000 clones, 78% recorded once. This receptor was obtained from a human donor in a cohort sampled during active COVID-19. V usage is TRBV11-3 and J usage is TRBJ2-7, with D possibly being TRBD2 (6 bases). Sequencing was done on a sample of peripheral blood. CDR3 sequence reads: CASSSEAGTANEQYF. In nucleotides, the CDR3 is TGTGCCAGCAGCTCAGAAGCCGGGACTGCCAACGAGCAGTACTTC.